The sequence of this T cell receptor (beta chain) was determined in a study of CD8 T cells in Susac syndrome. Reverse transcription of roughly 0.5 to 1 ug RNA was carried out with random hexamers. MiXCR, run by TCRdb on the immunoSEQ multiplex PCR reads, gives a single entry per CDR3 protein. This table holds tens of thousands of distinct CDR3 sequences, over 85% found once. The CDR3 runs to 14 residues. Germline CDR1 is PRHDT and CDR2 is FYEKMQ (reference sequence). Trimming cost V 0 bases and J 0 bases, with 6 bases left between them. The rearrangement links TRBV13 to TRBJ2-7; D perhaps matches TRBD1 (5 bases). The TCR sequence derives from a human donor in good health. Sequencing input: CD8+ T cells from PBMCs. CDR3 region: CASSLGTVSYEQYF. The CDR3 region has the DNA TGTGCCAGCAGCTTAGGGACAGTCTCCTACGAGCAGTACTTC.